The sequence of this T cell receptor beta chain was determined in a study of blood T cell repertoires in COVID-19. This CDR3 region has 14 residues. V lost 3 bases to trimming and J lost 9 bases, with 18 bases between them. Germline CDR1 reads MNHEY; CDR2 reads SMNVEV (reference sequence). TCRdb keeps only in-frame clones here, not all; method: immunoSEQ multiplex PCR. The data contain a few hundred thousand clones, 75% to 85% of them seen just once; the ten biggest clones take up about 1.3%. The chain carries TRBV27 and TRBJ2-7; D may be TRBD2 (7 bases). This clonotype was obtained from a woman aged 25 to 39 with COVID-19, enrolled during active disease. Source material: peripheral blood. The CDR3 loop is CASSFGGGEAGQYF. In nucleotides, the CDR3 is TGTGCCAGCAGTTTTGGGGGGGGCGAAGCTGGGCAGTACTTC.